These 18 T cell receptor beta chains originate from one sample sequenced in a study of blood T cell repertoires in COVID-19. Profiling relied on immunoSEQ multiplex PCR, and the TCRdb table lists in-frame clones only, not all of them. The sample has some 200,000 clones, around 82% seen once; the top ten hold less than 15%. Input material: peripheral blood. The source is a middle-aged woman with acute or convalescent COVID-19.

CDR3 sequence: CASSAGQGISYEQYF. The CDR3 DNA follows: TGTGCCAGCAGCGCGGGACAGGGGATTTCCTACGAGCAGTACTTC. J is TRBJ2-7 and V is TRBV7-7; the match to TRBD1 covers 10 bases. With V trimmed by 5 bases and J by 1 base, 5 bases remained unmatched. The V gene's germline CDR1 is SSHAT and CDR2 FNYEAQ (reference sequence). The CDR3 runs 15 residues.

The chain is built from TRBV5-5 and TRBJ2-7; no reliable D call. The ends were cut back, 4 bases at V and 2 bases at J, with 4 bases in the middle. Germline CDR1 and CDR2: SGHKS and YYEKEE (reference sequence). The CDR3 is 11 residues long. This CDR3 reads CASSAAYEQYF. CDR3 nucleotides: TGTGCCAGCAGCGCGGCCTACGAGCAGTACTTC. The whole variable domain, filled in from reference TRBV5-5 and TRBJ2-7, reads DAGVTQSPTHLIKTRGQQVTLRCSPISGHKSVSWYQQVLGQGPQFIFQYYEKEERGRGNFPDRFSARQFPNYSSELNVNALLLGDSALYLCASSAAYEQYFGPGTRLTVT.

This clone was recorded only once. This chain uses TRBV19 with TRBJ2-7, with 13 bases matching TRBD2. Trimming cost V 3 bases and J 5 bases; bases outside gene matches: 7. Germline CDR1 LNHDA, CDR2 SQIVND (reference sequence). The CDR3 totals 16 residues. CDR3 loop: CASSIQRTSGRHEQYF. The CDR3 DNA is TGTGCCAGTAGTATCCAAAGGACTAGCGGGAGACACGAGCAGTACTTC.

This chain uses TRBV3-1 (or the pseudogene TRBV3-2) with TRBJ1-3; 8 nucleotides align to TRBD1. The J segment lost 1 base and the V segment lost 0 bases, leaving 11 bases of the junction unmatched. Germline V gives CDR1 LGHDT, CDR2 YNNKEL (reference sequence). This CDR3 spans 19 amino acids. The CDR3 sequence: CASSQDLRDRTHSGNTIYF. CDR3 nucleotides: TGTGCCAGCAGCCAAGATTTAAGGGACAGGACCCATTCTGGAAACACCATATATTTT.

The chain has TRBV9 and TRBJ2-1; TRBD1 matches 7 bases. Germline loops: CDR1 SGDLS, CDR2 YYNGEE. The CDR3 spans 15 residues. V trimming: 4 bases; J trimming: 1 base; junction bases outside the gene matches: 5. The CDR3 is CASSPPTGSYNEQFF. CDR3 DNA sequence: TGTGCCAGCAGCCCACCGACAGGGTCCTACAATGAGCAGTTCTTC.

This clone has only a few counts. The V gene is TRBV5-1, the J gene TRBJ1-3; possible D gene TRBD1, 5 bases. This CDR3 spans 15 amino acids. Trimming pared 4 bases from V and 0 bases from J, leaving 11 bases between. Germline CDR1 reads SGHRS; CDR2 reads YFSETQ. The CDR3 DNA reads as TGCGCCAGCAGCCCAGACAGTAACTCTGGAAACACCATATATTTT. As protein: CASSPDSNSGNTIYF. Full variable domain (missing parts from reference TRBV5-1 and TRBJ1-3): KAGVTQTPRYLIKTRGQQVTLSCSPISGHRSVSWYQQTPGQGLQFLFEYFSETQRNKGNFPGRFSGRQFSNSRSEMNVSTLELGDSALYLCASSPDSNSGNTIYFGEGSWLTVV.

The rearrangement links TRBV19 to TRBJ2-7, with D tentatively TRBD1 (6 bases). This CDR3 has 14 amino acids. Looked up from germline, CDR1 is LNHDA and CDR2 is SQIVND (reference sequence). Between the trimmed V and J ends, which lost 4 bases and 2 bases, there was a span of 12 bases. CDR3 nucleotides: TGTGCCAGTAGTACGACAGGCCTGACCTACGAGCAGTACTTC. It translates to CASSTTGLTYEQYF. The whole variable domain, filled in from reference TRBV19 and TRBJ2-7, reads DGGITQSPKYLFRKEGQNVTLSCEQNLNHDAMYWYRQDPGQGLRLIYYSQIVNDFQKGDIAEGYSVSREKKESFPLTVTSAQKNPTAFYLCASSTTGLTYEQYFGPGTRLTVT.

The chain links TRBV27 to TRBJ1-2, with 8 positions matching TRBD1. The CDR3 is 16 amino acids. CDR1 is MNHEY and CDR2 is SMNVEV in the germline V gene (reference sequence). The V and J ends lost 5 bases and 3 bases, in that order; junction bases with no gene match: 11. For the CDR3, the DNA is TGTGCCAGCAGTCGGGGGACAGGATTAATTCACTATGGCTACACCTTC. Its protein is CASSRGTGLIHYGYTF.

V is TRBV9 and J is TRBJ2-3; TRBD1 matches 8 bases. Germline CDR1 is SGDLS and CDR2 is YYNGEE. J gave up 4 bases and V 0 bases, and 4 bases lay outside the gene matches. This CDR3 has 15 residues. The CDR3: CASSVVPGGPDTQYF. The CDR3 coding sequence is TGTGCCAGCAGCGTAGTCCCAGGGGGCCCAGATACGCAGTATTTT. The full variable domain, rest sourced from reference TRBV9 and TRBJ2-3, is DSGVTQTPKHLITATGQRVTLRCSPRSGDLSVYWYQQSLDQGLQFLIQYYNGEERAKGNILERFSAQQFPDLHSELNLSSLELGDSALYFCASSVVPGGPDTQYFGPGTRLTVL.

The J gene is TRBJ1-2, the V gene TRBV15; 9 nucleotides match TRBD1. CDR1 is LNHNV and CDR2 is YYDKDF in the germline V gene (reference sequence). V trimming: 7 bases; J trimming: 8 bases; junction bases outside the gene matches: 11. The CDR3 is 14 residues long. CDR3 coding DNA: TGTGCCACCACCAACAAACAGGGGGCGGAGGGCTACACCTTC. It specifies CATTNKQGAEGYTF.

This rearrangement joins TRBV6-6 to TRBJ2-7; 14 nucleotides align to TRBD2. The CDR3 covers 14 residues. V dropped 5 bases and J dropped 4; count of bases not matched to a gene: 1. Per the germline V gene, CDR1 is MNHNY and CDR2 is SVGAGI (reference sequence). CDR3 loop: CASSGTSGSYEQYF. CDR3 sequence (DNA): TGTGCCAGCAGTGGGACTAGCGGGAGTTACGAGCAGTACTTC.

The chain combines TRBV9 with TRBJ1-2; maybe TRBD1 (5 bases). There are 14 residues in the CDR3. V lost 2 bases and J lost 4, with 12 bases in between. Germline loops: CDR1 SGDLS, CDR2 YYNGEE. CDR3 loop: CASSVDGGGYGYTF. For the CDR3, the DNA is TGTGCCAGCAGCGTGGATGGGGGGGGCTATGGCTACACCTTC.

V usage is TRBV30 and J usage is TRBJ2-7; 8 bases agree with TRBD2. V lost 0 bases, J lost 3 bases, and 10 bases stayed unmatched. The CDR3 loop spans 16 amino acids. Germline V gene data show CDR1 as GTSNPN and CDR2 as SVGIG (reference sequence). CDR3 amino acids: CAWSVVGGALNYEQYF. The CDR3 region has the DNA TGTGCCTGGAGTGTAGTCGGGGGGGCCCTAAACTACGAGCAGTACTTC.

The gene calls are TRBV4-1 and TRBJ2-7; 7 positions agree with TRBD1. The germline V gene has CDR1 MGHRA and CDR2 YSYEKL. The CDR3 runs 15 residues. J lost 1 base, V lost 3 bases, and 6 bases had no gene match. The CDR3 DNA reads TGCGCCAGCAGCCATCTGACAGGGAATTCCTACGAGCAGTACTTC. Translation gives CASSHLTGNSYEQYF.

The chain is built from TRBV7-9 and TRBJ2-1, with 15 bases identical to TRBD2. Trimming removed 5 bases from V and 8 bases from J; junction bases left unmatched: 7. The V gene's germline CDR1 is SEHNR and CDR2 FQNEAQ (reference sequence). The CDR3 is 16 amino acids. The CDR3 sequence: CASSPRTSGRGDEQFF. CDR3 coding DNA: TGTGCCAGCAGCCCACGGACTAGCGGGAGGGGGGATGAGCAGTTCTTC.

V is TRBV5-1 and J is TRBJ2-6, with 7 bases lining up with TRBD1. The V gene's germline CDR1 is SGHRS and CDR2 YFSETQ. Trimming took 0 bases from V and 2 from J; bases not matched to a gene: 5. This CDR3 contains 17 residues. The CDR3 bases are TGCGCCAGCAGCTTGGAAGTCCAGGGGGCTGGGGCCAACGTCCTGACTTTC. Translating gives CASSLEVQGAGANVLTF.

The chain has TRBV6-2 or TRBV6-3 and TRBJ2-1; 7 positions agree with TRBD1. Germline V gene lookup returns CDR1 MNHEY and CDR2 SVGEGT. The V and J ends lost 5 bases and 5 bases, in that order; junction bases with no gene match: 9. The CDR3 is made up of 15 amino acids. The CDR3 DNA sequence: TGTGCCAGCAGTACAGGGGCTCCGGTTCACAATGAGCAGTTCTTC. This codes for CASSTGAPVHNEQFF.

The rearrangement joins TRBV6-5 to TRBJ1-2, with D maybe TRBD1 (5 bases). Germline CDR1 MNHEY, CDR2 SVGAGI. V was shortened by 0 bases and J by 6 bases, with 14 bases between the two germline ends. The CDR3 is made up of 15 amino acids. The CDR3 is CASSYSWGAPDGYTF. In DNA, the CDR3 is TGTGCCAGCAGTTACTCCTGGGGCGCCCCCGATGGCTACACCTTC.